This T cell receptor (beta chain) was identified in a study of T cells in localized non-small cell lung cancer. There are 13 residues in the CDR3. Trimming cost V 6 bases and J 8 bases; bases outside gene matches: 7. CDR1 and CDR2 from the germline V gene are MGHRA and YSYEKL. This table comes from immunoSEQ multiplex PCR, and its TCRdb copy is limited to in-frame clones, with some not included. The repertoire includes 25,000 to 30,000 clones, 92% of them detected once, and about 4% sits in the top ten. Sequenced here: peripheral blood mononuclear cells, sampled before any cancer treatment. The clonotype originates from a woman between 35 and 75 years old with stage III lung adenocarcinoma. The chain combines TRBV4-1 with TRBJ2-1, with 7 bases identical to TRBD2. The CDR3 sequence: CASSRTSGYEQFF. The DNA of the CDR3 is TGCGCCAGCAGTCGGACTAGTGGGTATGAGCAGTTCTTC.